Below are 10 T cell receptor beta chains sequenced from a single sample in a study of cytomegalovirus exposure and HLA in healthy donors. Use of 60 Vbeta and 13 Jbeta primers characterized the PCR. Here immunoSEQ multiplex PCR was the method, and the copy in TCRdb shows in-frame clones only, minus some. This repertoire shows 50,000 to 80,000 clones, 77% found once; its top ten account for approximately 4.8%. Sequenced material: PBMCs. Source of these receptors: a male donor in good health and CMV-seropositive.

The CDR3 DNA reads TGTGCCAGCACGGGGGGGGCCACAGATACGCAGTATTTT. Protein sequence: CASTGGATDTQYF. This sequence joins TRBV28 and TRBJ2-3, with 8 bases aligning to TRBD2. The CDR3 consists of 13 residues. The trim removed 7 bases at V and 2 bases at J, leaving 2 bases unmatched. The V gene's germline CDR1 is MDHEN and CDR2 SYDVKM.

This clone has a handful of counts. The V gene is TRBV5-6, the J gene TRBJ2-2, with TRBD1 matching 9 bases. V shed 0 bases and J 0 bases; nucleotides not matched to a gene: 3. CDR1 SGHDT and CDR2 YYEEEE come from the germline V gene. This CDR3 has 17 residues. As DNA, the CDR3 is TGTGCCAGCAGCTTGGAGTGGACAGGGGCGAACACCGGGGAGCTGTTTTTT. Translation gives CASSLEWTGANTGELFF.

The chain carries TRBV4-2 and TRBJ1-4; D call uncertain. Germline lookup yields CDR1 LGHNA and CDR2 YNFKEQ. V was pared by 1 base and J by 7 bases, with 13 bases between. The CDR3 length is 15 residues. CDR3 in amino acids: CASSQGREGGEKLFF. The CDR3 DNA reads TGTGCCAGCAGCCAAGGGAGGGAAGGAGGTGAAAAACTGTTTTTT.

Only a few counts were recorded for this clone. The rearrangement uses TRBV6-5 and TRBJ1-1; the match to TRBD1 covers 8 bases. With 4 bases clipped from V and 3 bases from J, the junction kept 4 bases outside the gene matches. Germline assignment: CDR1 MNHEY and CDR2 SVGAGI. The length of the CDR3 is 14 residues. CDR3 loop: CASSFSGGYTEAFF. The DNA for the CDR3 is TGTGCCAGCAGTTTTTCAGGGGGCTACACTGAAGCTTTCTTT.

The V gene is TRBV9, the J gene TRBJ1-4, with a weak D call TRBD1 (5 bases). Germline assignment: CDR1 SGDLS and CDR2 YYNGEE. The CDR3 runs 15 residues. Trimming pared 1 base from V and 3 bases from J, leaving 10 bases between. In DNA form, the CDR3 reads TGTGCCAGCAGCGTATCAGGGAGGTCTAATGAAAAACTGTTTTTT. Its protein product is CASSVSGRSNEKLFF.

This chain connects TRBV27 to TRBJ1-2; unclear D gene. The length of the CDR3 is 15 residues. Germline V gene data show CDR1 as MNHEY and CDR2 as SMNVEV (reference sequence). V shed 5 bases and J shed 8 bases, with 21 bases lying between them. The CDR3 DNA reads TGTGCCAGCAGTCCAGCCATGGTTAGCTCGGGGGGCTACACCTTC. Translation: CASSPAMVSSGGYTF.

V is TRBV29-1 and J is TRBJ1-2; no firm D call. Germline lookup yields CDR1 SQVTM and CDR2 ANQGSEA. The CDR3 spans 12 residues. V was shortened by 6 bases and J by 4 bases, with 12 bases between the two germline ends. CDR3 region: CSVKGEVYGYTF. CDR3 DNA: TGCAGCGTAAAGGGAGAGGTCTATGGCTACACCTTC.

This chain uses TRBV6-6 with TRBJ2-6, with D maybe TRBD2 (5 bases). Per germline, CDR1 MNHNY and CDR2 SVGAGI (reference sequence). Between the trimmed V and J ends, which lost 5 bases and 3 bases, there was a span of 11 bases. The CDR3 totals 15 residues. CDR3 residues: CASSRTGLGANVLTF. The CDR3 DNA is TGTGCCAGCAGTCGGACTGGCCTTGGGGCCAACGTCCTGACTTTC.

V and J are TRBV18 and TRBJ2-5; 10 bases align to TRBD2. V lost 0 bases to trimming and J lost 2 bases; unmatched junction nucleotides: 6. The germline gives CDR1 KGHSH, CDR2 LQKENI. The CDR3 is 17 amino acids. CDR3 protein: CASSPPVLAGSQETQYF. CDR3 coding DNA: TGTGCCAGCTCACCACCGGTACTAGCGGGGTCTCAAGAGACCCAGTACTTC.

The CDR3 sequence is CASSQSERGLNTEAFF. CDR3 bases: TGCGCCAGCAGTCAATCGGAGAGGGGGTTGAACACTGAAGCTTTCTTT. V is TRBV23-1 and J is TRBJ1-1, with TRBD1 as a possible D gene (6 bases). TRBV23-1 qualifies as an ORF whose function is uncertain. The V and J ends lost 0 bases and 0 bases respectively, with 11 bases between them. The length of the CDR3 is 16 residues.